A selection of T cell receptor beta chains follows, all from one sample in a study of response to subunit inactivated influenza vaccine. TCRdb recomputed calls from the RT-PCR reads with MiXCR, one row per CDR3 protein. The top ten clones hold about 1.9% of a sample with roughly 500,000 distinct CDR3 sequences, about 25% of them seen once. The material was CD4+ T cells sorted from PBMCs, obtained about 5 days after vaccination. The receptors derive from a man aged 45-60 years who received an inactivated influenza vaccine. CDR3s include the opening cysteine and the closing phenylalanine or tryptophan. The D gene is left open where the match is weak. Clone sizes are given selectively: once, few, many, or a class where the clone is expanded.

d_gene	len	j_gene	v_gene	abundance	CDR3nt	CDR3aa
NA	14	TRBJ1-3	TRBV5-1	NA	TGCGCCAGCAGCGAAATCATCTCTGGAAACACCATATATTTT	CASSEIISGNTIYF
NA	14	TRBJ1-5	TRBV24-1	few	TGTGCCACCAGTGATAGCGTCTCGGGACAGCCCCAGCATTTT	CATSDSVSGQPQHF
TRBD2	17	TRBJ2-2	TRBV9	NA	TGTGCCAGCAGCGTAGATCGGGCGGGAGTGGGCACCGGGGAGCTGTTTTTT	CASSVDRAGVGTGELFF
NA	16	TRBJ2-3	TRBV4-3	NA	TGCGCCAGCAGCCATCCGGGCCGCCGGCGGACAGATACGCAGTATTTT	CASSHPGRRRTDTQYF
TRBD1	15	TRBJ1-1	TRBV7-9	few	TGTGCCAGCAGCTTGCCCCGACAGGGGAATACTGAAGCTTTCTTT	CASSLPRQGNTEAFF
NA	12	TRBJ1-5	TRBV20-1	many	TGCAGTGCTAGAAAGTCCAATCAGCCCCAGCATTTT	CSARKSNQPQHF
NA	13	TRBJ1-2	TRBV6-5	NA	TGTGCCAGCAGTTACGACAGTGACTATGGCTACACCTTC	CASSYDSDYGYTF
NA	14	TRBJ1-1	TRBV12-3/TRBV12-4	NA	TGTGCCAGCAGCTACGGCCAGATGAACACTGAAGCTTTCTTT	CASSYGQMNTEAFF
TRBD1	17	TRBJ2-1	TRBV7-6	NA	TGTGCCAGCAGCTTATCCGCCCGCCGGGACAGGGCGCTTGAGCAGTTCTTC	CASSLSARRDRALEQFF
TRBD2	17	TRBJ2-5	TRBV5-1	NA	TGCGCCAGCAGCTTGGTGGTAGCGGGGACACCTCAAGAGACCCAGTACTTC	CASSLVVAGTPQETQYF
TRBD2	15	TRBJ2-1	TRBV4-2	NA	TGTGCCAGCAGCCAAGTGGCGGGGGGGAAGGGTGAGCAGTTCTTC	CASSQVAGGKGEQFF
NA	14	TRBJ2-7	TRBV7-8	NA	TGTGCCAGCAGCTTACAACAAACCCCCTACGAGCAGTACTTC	CASSLQQTPYEQYF
TRBD1	15	TRBJ1-5	TRBV7-8	NA	TGTGCCAGCAGCACACTGGACAGGGAGGGACAGCCCCAGCATTTT	CASSTLDREGQPQHF
TRBD1	17	TRBJ2-5	TRBV7-2	NA	TGTGCCAGCAGCCCGCGGACAGGGGGAAGGAAGAGTGAGACCCAGTACTTC	CASSPRTGGRKSETQYF
NA	12	TRBJ1-1	TRBV25-1	NA	TGTGCCAGCAGTGAAATAGGGACCGAAGCTTTCTTT	CASSEIGTEAFF
TRBD2	17	TRBJ2-2	TRBV6-2/TRBV6-3	few	TGTGCCAGCAGTTACCCTAGCGGGAGGGCCGACACCGGGGAGCTGTTTTTT	CASSYPSGRADTGELFF
TRBD1	14	TRBJ1-1	TRBV15	few	TGTGCCACCAGCAGGGACAGGGGGAACACTGAAGCTTTCTTT	CATSRDRGNTEAFF
TRBD1	15	TRBJ2-7	TRBV5-1	NA	TGCGCCAGCAGCACCCGACAGGGAAAGTCCTACGAGCAGTACTTC	CASSTRQGKSYEQYF
TRBD2	17	TRBJ2-5	TRBV7-6	few	TGTGCCAGCAGCTTAGATGCGAGGCGGGAGGCCCCCCGGACCCAGTACTTC	CASSLDARREAPRTQYF
NA	13	TRBJ2-7	TRBV20-1	once	TGCAGTGCTAGGCAGCAGTTCCTCTACGAGCAGTACTTC	CSARQQFLYEQYF
TRBD1	14	TRBJ2-7	TRBV4-2	NA	TGTGCCAGCAGCCAGGACAGGGGGACCTACGAGCAGTACTTC	CASSQDRGTYEQYF
NA	15	TRBJ2-2	TRBV5-1	NA	TGCGCCAGCAGCTTGGAAGGGTGGAACACCGGGGAGCTGTTTTTT	CASSLEGWNTGELFF
TRBD1	14	TRBJ2-5	TRBV6-2/TRBV6-3	NA	TGTGCCAGTAGACCGGGACAGGGACTCGAGACCCAGTACTTC	CASRPGQGLETQYF
NA	15	TRBJ2-7	TRBV5-1	NA	TGCGCCAGCAGCTTGTACTCGGATGCTGCCTACGAGCAGTACTTC	CASSLYSDAAYEQYF
NA	17	TRBJ1-6	TRBV6-2/TRBV6-3	NA	TGTGCCAGCAGTTACCGCACAGGGAACTTGTTCAATTCACCCCTCCACTTT	CASSYRTGNLFNSPLHF
NA	18	TRBJ2-1	TRBV11-2	NA	TGTGCCAGCAGCTCACCCCTCGGACAGCAGGGCTCCTACAATGAGCAGTTCTTC	CASSSPLGQQGSYNEQFF
TRBD1	18	TRBJ2-6	TRBV28	NA	TGTGCCAGCACCGGATTTGGACAGGGGGCGTCTGGGGCCAACGTCCTGACTTTC	CASTGFGQGASGANVLTF
TRBD1	13	TRBJ2-1	TRBV19	NA	TGTGCCACCAACAGGGGGATTTACAATGAGCAGTTCTTC	CATNRGIYNEQFF
TRBD1	15	TRBJ1-1	TRBV12-3/TRBV12-4	once	TGTGCCAGCAGTTTCCTGGCAGGGGGGAACACTGAAGCTTTCTTT	CASSFLAGGNTEAFF
TRBD2	16	TRBJ2-1	TRBV30	NA	TGTGCCTGGAGTGCCGTCCGGACTAGCGGGAACAATGAGCAGTTCTTC	CAWSAVRTSGNNEQFF
TRBD1	15	TRBJ2-3	TRBV5-1	few	TGCGCCAGCAGCTTGGAAACAGGGGGCAAAGATACGCAGTATTTT	CASSLETGGKDTQYF
NA	15	TRBJ1-6	TRBV3-1	few	TGTGCCAGCAGCCCCTTCCCTACGGCAAATTCACCCCTCCACTTT	CASSPFPTANSPLHF
NA	14	TRBJ2-3	TRBV6-1	few	TGTGCCAGCAATGACAGAGGTTGGACAGATACGCAGTATTTT	CASNDRGWTDTQYF
NA	15	TRBJ1-5	TRBV12-3/TRBV12-4	NA	TGTGCCAGCAGACTTGGACAGACGAGCAATCAGCCCCAGCATTTT	CASRLGQTSNQPQHF
NA	13	TRBJ2-1	TRBV20-1	few	TGCAGTGCTAGTAAGGTCGTGGATGGTGAGCAGTTCTTC	CSASKVVDGEQFF
NA	16	TRBJ1-1	TRBV6-2/TRBV6-3	few	TGTGCCAGCAGTTACCCCCCTGGGGGGTCGTTCACTGAAGCTTTCTTT	CASSYPPGGSFTEAFF
TRBD1	15	TRBJ1-2	TRBV6-2/TRBV6-3	NA	TGTGCCAGCAGTCGACAGGGCCGACTTAGGGATGGCTACACCTTC	CASSRQGRLRDGYTF
NA	15	TRBJ1-4	TRBV20-1	many	TGCAGTGCTAGAGATGGTCAGGGTCTCCGGGAAAAACTGTTTTTT	CSARDGQGLREKLFF
TRBD1	15	TRBJ2-7	TRBV7-9	NA	TGTGCCAGCAGCTTCTTCCGGGACAGGCCCTACGAGCAGTACTTC	CASSFFRDRPYEQYF
NA	15	TRBJ1-5	TRBV12-3/TRBV12-4	NA	TGTGCCAGCAGTTTAGGTCGGGGTAGCAATCAGCCCCAGCATTTT	CASSLGRGSNQPQHF
TRBD1	15	TRBJ1-2	TRBV7-9	NA	TGTGCCAGCAGCCCCCGGGACAGCAGTAACTATGGCTACACCTTC	CASSPRDSSNYGYTF
TRBD1	12	TRBJ2-7	TRBV6-1	NA	TGTGCCAGCAGTGAACAGGGGGTCGAGCAGTACTTC	CASSEQGVEQYF
NA	14	TRBJ1-2	TRBV6-5	few	TGTGCCAGCAGTTCAACAGGAAGTTACTATGGCTACACCTTC	CASSSTGSYYGYTF
NA	14	TRBJ2-5	TRBV11-2	NA	TGTGCCAGCAGCTTCCTCCGGGACCAACTGCCCCAGTACTTC	CASSFLRDQLPQYF
NA	13	TRBJ1-3	TRBV5-1	many	TGCGCCAGCAGCTTGGATTGGAGAAACACCATATATTTT	CASSLDWRNTIYF
NA	13	TRBJ2-7	TRBV4-2	once	TGTGCCAGCAGCCTTCAAATCTTCAACGAGCAGTACTTC	CASSLQIFNEQYF
NA	11	TRBJ1-1	TRBV3-1	NA	TGTGCCAGCAGCCAAGACTCCGGCGCTTTCTTT	CASSQDSGAFF
NA	14	TRBJ2-7	TRBV29-1	few	TGCAGCGCAAGCGTTCGGGGCAGGGAGTACGAGCAGTACTTC	CSASVRGREYEQYF
NA	13	TRBJ1-3	TRBV12-3/TRBV12-4	NA	TGTGCCAGCAATCTGGACTCTGGAAACACCATATATTTT	CASNLDSGNTIYF
NA	15	TRBJ1-5	TRBV4-2	few	TGTGCCAGCAGCCAGACGCCAGGGAGCAATCAGCCCCAGCATTTT	CASSQTPGSNQPQHF
TRBD1	14	TRBJ2-5	TRBV10-3	many	TGTGCCATCAGCGCCGGGACAGCCCAAGAGACCCAGTACTTC	CAISAGTAQETQYF
NA	15	TRBJ1-2	TRBV21-1	few	TGTGCCAGCAGCAGTAGACAGCACCTTAACTATGGCTACACCTTC	CASSSRQHLNYGYTF
TRBD1	13	TRBJ1-6	TRBV28	NA	TGTGCCAGCAGTGGACAGGAATTAGAAACCCTCCACTTT	CASSGQELETLHF
NA	13	TRBJ1-2	TRBV7-2	NA	TGTGCCAGCAGCCCCGGGACGCTGGGTGGCTACACCTTC	CASSPGTLGGYTF
NA	14	TRBJ1-1	TRBV6-2/TRBV6-3	NA	TGTGCCAGCAGTTACTCGATAGGGGTGACTGAAGCTTTCTTT	CASSYSIGVTEAFF
TRBD1	16	TRBJ2-3	TRBV5-6	NA	TGTGCCAGCAGCTTGGCCCGACAGGGGCTCACAGATACGCAGTATTTT	CASSLARQGLTDTQYF
TRBD1	17	TRBJ2-2	TRBV7-2	NA	TGTGCCAGCAGCTTAGCGCGCATGAGGGGGCGAACCGGGGAGCTGTTTTTT	CASSLARMRGRTGELFF
NA	13	TRBJ2-1	TRBV24-1	few	TGTGCCACCAGTGAAACCAGGGCCTATGAGCAGTTCTTC	CATSETRAYEQFF
NA	16	TRBJ1-2	TRBV6-5	few	TGTGCCAGCAGTTACTCGCCACGGGGGACTAACTATGGCTACACCTTC	CASSYSPRGTNYGYTF